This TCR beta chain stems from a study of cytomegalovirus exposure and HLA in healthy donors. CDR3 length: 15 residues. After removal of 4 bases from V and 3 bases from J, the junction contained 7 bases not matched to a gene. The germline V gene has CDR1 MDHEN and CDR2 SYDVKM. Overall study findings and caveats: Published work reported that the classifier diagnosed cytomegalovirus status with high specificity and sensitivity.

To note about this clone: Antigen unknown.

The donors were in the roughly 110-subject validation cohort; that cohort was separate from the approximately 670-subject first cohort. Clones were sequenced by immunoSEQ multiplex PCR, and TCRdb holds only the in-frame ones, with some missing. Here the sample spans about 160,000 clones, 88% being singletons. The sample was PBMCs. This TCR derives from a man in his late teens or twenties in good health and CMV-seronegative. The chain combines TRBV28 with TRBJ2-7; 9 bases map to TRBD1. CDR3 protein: CASSWGGTGIYEQYF. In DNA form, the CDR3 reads TGTGCCAGCAGTTGGGGGGGGACAGGGATCTACGAGCAGTACTTC.